The clone carrying this T cell receptor (beta chain) has only a few counts. Its antigen is still unknown. TCR beta VDJ combinations and CDR3 sequences were profiled from genomic DNA. TCRdb itself ran the reads through MiXCR, one entry per CDR3 protein. This table has fewer than 80,000 distinct CDR3 sequences, about 70% appearing once. The data derive from a study of CD8+CD57+ T cells in acquired aplastic anemia. Broader study findings: The study identified twenty-nine CD8+ CDR3 sequences shared by patients and controls.

Sequenced patients had shown CD8+CD57+ cell expansion by flow cytometry. The CDR3 covers 13 residues. CDR1 is LNHDA, CDR2 SQIVND, per germline (reference sequence). V gave up 3 bases and J gave up 4 bases; unmatched junction bases: 3. The V gene is TRBV19, the J gene TRBJ2-7; 7 positions agree with TRBD1. The sample consisted of sorted CD4+, CD8+, or CD8+CD57+ T cells (not recorded which) from PBMCs. The TCR sequence derives from a human donor with aplastic anemia. The CDR3 DNA reads TGTGCCAGTAGTATCGGCAGGGGGTACGAGCAGTACTTC. It specifies CASSIGRGYEQYF. Based on the CDR3 plus reference TRBV19 and TRBJ2-7, the full variable domain is DGGITQSPKYLFRKEGQNVTLSCEQNLNHDAMYWYRQDPGQGLRLIYYSQIVNDFQKGDIAEGYSVSREKKESFPLTVTSAQKNPTAFYLCASSIGRGYEQYFGPGTRLTVT.